The 25 T cell receptor beta chains given below trace back to one sample, sequenced in a study of blood T cell repertoires in COVID-19. Sequenced by immunoSEQ multiplex PCR; TCRdb stores in-frame clones only, minus some. The table records some 100,000 clones, more than 75% of them present only once. The sequenced material came from peripheral blood. These TCRs come from a human donor in a cohort sampled during active COVID-19.

The chain joins TRBV2 to TRBJ2-1; 9 bases are shared with TRBD2. The CDR3 contains 15 residues. The V gene end was trimmed by 3 bases and the J gene end by 3 bases; junction bases not matched to a gene: 3. CDR1 is SNHLY and CDR2 is FYNNEI in the germline V gene. The DNA of the CDR3 is TGTGCCAGCAGTGACAGCGGGGGGTTCTACAATGAGCAGTTCTTC. It is translated as CASSDSGGFYNEQFF.

The rearrangement links TRBV18 to TRBJ2-7; D perhaps matches TRBD2 (5 bases). This CDR3 region has 15 residues. Trimming shortened V by 3 bases and J by 2 bases, and 14 bases separated the two germline ends. CDR1 and CDR2 from the germline V gene are KGHSH and LQKENI. The CDR3 sequence is CASSPSGKITYEQYF. The DNA of the CDR3 is TGTGCCAGCTCACCGTCCGGGAAAATTACCTACGAGCAGTACTTC.

This chain joins TRBV10-3 and TRBJ1-1; TRBD1 might be the D (6 bases). Germline V lookup: CDR1 ENHRY, CDR2 SYGVKD. There are 14 residues in the CDR3. The germline V and J ends were trimmed by 6 bases and 0 bases, with 11 bases remaining between them. This CDR3 reads CAISPGQLNTEAFF. CDR3 in DNA: TGTGCCATCAGCCCTGGACAGTTGAACACTGAAGCTTTCTTT.

This clone was counted only a few times. The chain uses TRBV27 and TRBJ1-2; weak D call: TRBD1 (5 bases). The CDR3 contains 13 residues. Per germline, CDR1 MNHEY and CDR2 SMNVEV (reference sequence). The ends were cut back, 5 bases at V and 4 bases at J, with 11 bases in the middle. CDR3 nucleotide sequence: TGTGCCAGCAGTAGGGGTGGATTCTATGGCTACACCTTC. This sequence encodes CASSRGGFYGYTF.

The chain combines TRBV7-6 with TRBJ2-1; 11 nucleotides match TRBD2. V lost 5 bases and J lost 4; bases outside the gene matches: 10. CDR1 is SGHVS, CDR2 FNYEAQ, per germline. There are 17 residues in the CDR3. This CDR3 reads CASSPGTSGNFYNEQFF. The CDR3 DNA sequence: TGTGCCAGCAGCCCAGGGACTAGCGGTAACTTTTACAATGAGCAGTTCTTC.

This clone has just a few counts. The chain is built from TRBV18 and TRBJ2-4; the D gene is possibly TRBD1 (5 bases). V was pared by 3 bases and J by 3 bases, with 6 bases between. Germline CDR1 reads KGHSH; CDR2 reads LQKENI. This CDR3 is built from 13 residues. CDR3 in amino acids: CASSPTVKNIQYF. CDR3 bases: TGTGCCAGCTCACCGACAGTCAAAAACATTCAGTACTTC.

The chain is built from TRBV28 and TRBJ1-2; 9 bases are a match to TRBD1. CDR1 is MDHEN and CDR2 is SYDVKM in the germline V gene. V dropped 6 bases and J dropped 8; count of bases not matched to a gene: 7. This CDR3 is built from 13 residues. The CDR3 here is CASRSGTGNGYTF. CDR3 coding DNA: TGTGCCAGCAGGTCCGGGACAGGGAACGGCTACACCTTC.

The chain carries TRBV6-5 and TRBJ2-7; 12 bases line up with TRBD2. This CDR3 is built from 15 residues. Trimming at V came to 9 bases and at J to 4 bases, leaving 10 bases not matched to a gene. Germline CDR1 is MNHEY and CDR2 is SVGAGI. In DNA form, the CDR3 reads TGTGCCAGTAGGCCTAGCGGGGGGGCTATTTACGAGCAGTACTTC. Amino acid sequence: CASRPSGGAIYEQYF.

This clone showed up just once. This chain links TRBV5-6 with TRBJ1-4; weak D call: TRBD1 (6 bases). Germline CDR1 SGHDT, CDR2 YYEEEE. The V and J ends lost 4 bases and 3 bases respectively, with 13 bases between them. This CDR3 spans 15 amino acids. CDR3 coding DNA: TGTGCCAGCAGCCCGGGGGGGCTCCCTAATGAAAAACTGTTTTTT. It translates to CASSPGGLPNEKLFF.

J is TRBJ2-2 and V is TRBV6-2 or TRBV6-3, with 9 bases aligning to TRBD2. CDR3 length: 17 residues. Germline V CDR1 and CDR2: MNHEY, SVGEGT. Losses at the gene ends were 0 bases for V and 4 bases for J; bases not matched to a gene: 6. CDR3 nucleotides: TGTGCCAGCAGTTACTCGCGGGGGACTAGCCGCACCGGGGAGCTGTTTTTT. It encodes CASSYSRGTSRTGELFF.

This chain links TRBV25-1 with TRBJ1-5, with 10 bases aligning to TRBD1. V was clipped by 1 base and J by 7 bases; unmatched bases: 4. The CDR3 is made up of 15 amino acids. In germline, CDR1 is MGHDK, CDR2 SYGVNS. CDR3 DNA: TGTGCCAGCAGTGAATTCGGGACAGGGGCCCAGCCCCAGCATTTT. It translates to CASSEFGTGAQPQHF.

V gene TRBV4-3 combines with J gene TRBJ2-1; 7 positions match TRBD2. This CDR3 contains 13 residues. J lost 7 bases, V lost 1 base, and 1 base had no gene match. Germline V gene sequence: CDR1 LGHNA, CDR2 YSLEER. DNA of the CDR3: TGCGCCAGCAGCCAAGCTAGCGGTAATGAGCAGTTCTTC. Translated, it gives CASSQASGNEQFF.

The V call is TRBV2, the J call TRBJ1-2, with TRBD1 as a possible D gene (6 bases). This CDR3 comprises 13 residues. V was cut by 6 bases and J by 7 bases, with 15 bases left in between. Looked up from germline, CDR1 is SNHLY and CDR2 is FYNNEI. The CDR3 nucleotides read TGTGCCAGCAGATGGCAGGGGTCGGCTGGCTACACCTTC. This codes for CASRWQGSAGYTF.

The chain employs TRBV14 and TRBJ2-5, with a possible D match to TRBD2 (5 bases). This CDR3 spans 14 amino acids. Germline loops: CDR1 SGHDN, CDR2 FVKESK. V lost 1 base and J lost 5, with 11 bases in between. The CDR3, as DNA: TGTGCCAGCAGCCAAGGACTGCGGGTGGAGACCCAGTACTTC. This sequence encodes CASSQGLRVETQYF.

The sample holds one count of this clone. This chain joins TRBV20-1 and TRBJ2-5, with D perhaps TRBD2 (5 bases). Per germline, CDR1 DFQATT and CDR2 SNEGSKA (reference sequence). The CDR3 length is 10 residues. V lost 6 bases and J lost 6, with 8 bases in between. CDR3 bases: TGCAGTGCCCCTAGCAAGACCCAGTACTTC. Its translation is CSAPSKTQYF.

This clone was recorded a few times. V is TRBV2 and J is TRBJ1-2; 7 nucleotides match TRBD1. Germline CDR1 SNHLY, CDR2 FYNNEI. The CDR3 sequence is 13 residues long. V trimming: 6 bases; J trimming: 7 bases; junction bases outside the gene matches: 8. CDR3 sequence (DNA): TGTGCCAGCAGCGCTCAAGGGGGCGGTGGCTACACCTTC. This gives the protein CASSAQGGGGYTF.

A single count supports this clone. The chain combines TRBV3-1 (or the pseudogene TRBV3-2) with TRBJ2-2; D not resolved. V lost 0 bases, J lost 3 bases, and 8 bases lay in between. From germline, CDR1 is LGHDT and CDR2 YNNKEL (reference sequence). The length of the CDR3 is 15 residues. CDR3 DNA: TGTGCCAGCAGCCAAGATCACTATTACACCGGGGAGCTGTTTTTT. Protein product: CASSQDHYYTGELFF.

The V call is TRBV12-5, the J call TRBJ2-3; 12 bases match TRBD1. CDR3 length: 17 amino acids. Germline V gene sequence: CDR1 LGHNT, CDR2 FRNRAP. J lost 6 bases, V lost 2 bases, and 9 bases had no gene match. The chain's CDR3 is CASGLTSGTGGADTQYF. DNA for the CDR3: TGTGCTAGTGGTTTGACCTCCGGGACAGGGGGCGCGGATACGCAGTATTTT.

The gene calls are TRBV10-3 and TRBJ1-3; no clear D. The CDR3 runs to 13 residues. Trimming took off 3 bases at V and 0 bases at J, with 3 bases between the two ends. Germline CDR1 and CDR2: ENHRY and SYGVKD. DNA for the CDR3: TGTGCCATCAGTGACATCTCTGGAAACACCATATATTTT. This codes for CAISDISGNTIYF.

CDR3 sequence: CASSNFGVTGSYEQYF. CDR3 sequence (DNA): TGTGCCAGTAGTAATTTTGGTGTGACAGGGTCATACGAGCAGTACTTC. The chain recombines TRBV19 with TRBJ2-7, with TRBD1 matching 7 bases. CDR3 length: 16 amino acids. Germline trimming cut 4 bases from V and 4 bases from J; bases unmatched to any gene: 13. The germline V gene encodes CDR1 LNHDA and CDR2 SQIVND (reference sequence).

The rearrangement uses TRBV7-2 and TRBJ2-7; 8 nucleotides match TRBD1. With 4 bases clipped from V and 6 bases from J, the junction kept 11 bases outside the gene matches. The germline V gene encodes CDR1 SGHTA and CDR2 FQGNSA. The CDR3 runs 15 residues. CDR3 sequence (DNA): TGTGCCAGCAGCTCGAACAGGGGGGTCCCCTCCGAGCAGTACTTC. Its protein is CASSSNRGVPSEQYF.

This chain links TRBV6-2 or TRBV6-3 with TRBJ2-7; 12 bases agree with TRBD2. With 1 base clipped from V and 4 bases from J, the junction kept 5 bases outside the gene matches. Germline V CDR1 and CDR2: MNHEY, SVGEGT. CDR3 length: 16 amino acids. For the CDR3, the DNA is TGTGCCAGCAGTTACTTCGGACTAGCGGGGCGGTACGAGCAGTACTTC. Translating it yields CASSYFGLAGRYEQYF.

For this clone: At one end, the junction sequence differs from germline, possibly due to a read error. Other DNA variants within this sample encode the same CDR3. This rearrangement joins TRBV2 to TRBJ1-1; D possibly corresponds to TRBD1 (5 bases). Germline V CDR1 and CDR2: SNHLY, FYNNEI. This CDR3 has 14 residues. The CDR3 DNA reads as TGCGCCAGCAGGGTCGGCGGGAGGGACACTGAAGCTTTCTTT. Protein product: CASRVGGRDTEAFF.

The V call is TRBV11-2, the J call TRBJ1-6; D is unclear. The CDR3 covers 14 residues. V was pared by 3 bases and J by 9 bases, with 12 bases between. Per germline, CDR1 SGHAT and CDR2 FQNNGV. The CDR3: CASSFAALSSPLHF. Written as DNA, the CDR3 is TGTGCCAGCAGCTTTGCGGCGTTGAGTTCACCCCTCCACTTT.

This chain uses TRBV19 with TRBJ2-1, with 11 bases matching TRBD1. CDR3 length: 17 amino acids. J gave up 4 bases and V 1 base, and 6 bases lay outside the gene matches. Germline CDR1 and CDR2: LNHDA and SQIVND (reference sequence). CDR3 bases: TGTGCCAGTAGTATAGCTTCCGGGACAGGGGGATACAATGAGCAGTTCTTC. Its protein is CASSIASGTGGYNEQFF.